The 29 T cell receptor beta chains in this list originate from one sample, sequenced in a study of CXCR3-negative and CXCR3-positive naive CD8 T cells. Overall study findings and caveats: Higher TRB CDR3 hydrophobicity marked CXCR3-positive naive cells relative to CXCR3-negative naive cells.

5' RACE with UMI labels generated the TRB cDNA libraries. TCRdb reanalyzed the 5' RACE reads and collapses them to one entry per CDR3 protein, without DNA. In total, the table holds some 110,000 distinct CDR3 sequences. For these TCRs, the target antigens are not known. Sequencing was performed on naive CXCR3+ CD8+ T cells from blood. Noted subset: CD45RO-CCR7+CD27+CD95- naive CD8+ T cells expressing CXCR3 (TNR3+). These receptor sequences come from a human donor in good health. Some clones in this sample may be carry-over from other donors' samples.

V usage is TRBV7-9 and J usage is TRBJ2-7; with no DNA, the TCRdb D assignment of TRBD1 cannot be verified. There are 15 residues in the CDR3. CDR1 and CDR2 from the germline V gene are SEHNR and FQNEAQ (reference sequence). The CDR3 sequence: CASSLWQGASYEQYF. Drawing the rest from reference TRBV7-9 and TRBJ2-7, the complete variable domain is DTGVSQNPRHKITKRGQNVTFRCDPISEHNRLYWYRQTLGQGPEFLTYFQNEAQLEKSRLLSDRFSAERPKGSFSTLEIQRTEQGDSAMYLCASSLWQGASYEQYFGPGTRLTVT.

The chain is built from TRBV7-9 and TRBJ1-1; the D gene TCRdb calls, TRBD1, cannot be checked with no DNA. The CDR3 is made up of 13 amino acids. CDR1 is SEHNR and CDR2 is FQNEAQ in the germline V gene (reference sequence). CDR3 in amino acids: CASSPRDRVEAFF. Supplemented by reference TRBV7-9 and TRBJ1-1, the full variable domain reads DTGVSQNPRHKITKRGQNVTFRCDPISEHNRLYWYRQTLGQGPEFLTYFQNEAQLEKSRLLSDRFSAERPKGSFSTLEIQRTEQGDSAMYLCASSPRDRVEAFFGQGTRLTVV.

The V call is TRBV11-2, the J call TRBJ1-1; TCRdb calls TRBD1, which cannot be checked without DNA. CDR1 is SGHAT, CDR2 FQNNGV, per germline. The CDR3 has 15 amino acids. The CDR3 here is CASSLGGGAGTEAFF.

The chain is built from TRBV30 and TRBJ2-3; TCRdb picks TRBD2, but there is no DNA to check that call. The germline gives CDR1 GTSNPN, CDR2 SVGIG (reference sequence). The CDR3 has 16 amino acids. The CDR3: CAWSAILAGVEDTQYF.

The V and J genes are TRBV5-1 and TRBJ2-7. The CDR3 is made up of 14 amino acids. The V gene's germline CDR1 is SGHRS and CDR2 YFSETQ. The CDR3 reads CASSLTQSSYEQYF. The variable domain in full, completed from reference TRBV5-1 and TRBJ2-7, reads KAGVTQTPRYLIKTRGQQVTLSCSPISGHRSVSWYQQTPGQGLQFLFEYFSETQRNKGNFPGRFSGRQFSNSRSEMNVSTLELGDSALYLCASSLTQSSYEQYFGPGTRLTVT.

This chain uses TRBV6-5 with TRBJ1-1; absent DNA, TCRdb's TRBD1 call cannot be checked. The CDR3 extends over 15 amino acids. Germline V gene data show CDR1 as MNHEY and CDR2 as SVGAGI. The CDR3 loop reads CASSPDRGRNTEAFF.

This chain uses TRBV20-1 with TRBJ2-7; TCRdb's assignment of TRBD2 cannot be checked, as there is no DNA. Germline V CDR1 and CDR2: DFQATT, SNEGSKA (reference sequence). The length of the CDR3 is 15 residues. CDR3: CSARGLAGVSYEQYF.

The chain carries TRBV15 and TRBJ2-7; no DNA is available, so the TRBD2 call from TCRdb remains unchecked. Germline V gene lookup returns CDR1 LNHNV and CDR2 YYDKDF (reference sequence). CDR3 length: 13 residues. The CDR3: CATSSFPLFEQYF.

The chain has TRBV7-9 and TRBJ2-1; TCRdb's D call of TRBD2 is untestable without DNA. This CDR3 comprises 16 residues. Germline values: CDR1 SEHNR, CDR2 FQNEAQ (reference sequence). The CDR3: CASTGQRAGDYNEQFF.

V usage is TRBV4-3 and J usage is TRBJ1-6. CDR1 is LGHNA and CDR2 is YSLEER in the germline V gene. The CDR3 covers 15 residues. The CDR3: CASSQGRGADSPLHF.

The chain combines TRBV24-1 with TRBJ2-1. The CDR3 totals 14 residues. CDR1 is KGHDR and CDR2 is SFDVKD in the germline V gene. CDR3 amino acids: CATSMANLYNEQFF.

This chain links TRBV27 with TRBJ2-7. This CDR3 comprises 13 residues. In germline, CDR1 is MNHEY, CDR2 SMNVEV (reference sequence). The CDR3 sequence is CASSLSGSYEEYF.

This chain links TRBV29-1 with TRBJ2-1. This CDR3 has 15 residues. Germline assignment: CDR1 SQVTM and CDR2 ANQGSEA. This chain's CDR3 is CSVEVVRTSYNEQFF.

The gene calls are TRBV7-9 and TRBJ2-1; TCRdb's D gene call, TRBD1, goes unchecked for lack of DNA. The V gene's germline CDR1 is SEHNR and CDR2 FQNEAQ (reference sequence). This CDR3 has 16 amino acids. The CDR3 loop reads CASRPSLGQQYNEQFF.

The chain couples TRBV9 to TRBJ1-2; TCRdb's D call, TRBD1, is unchecked because there is no DNA. CDR3 length equals 13 residues. The germline V gene has CDR1 SGDLS and CDR2 YYNGEE. This chain's CDR3 is CASSVDRVHGYTF.

V is TRBV29-1 and J is TRBJ2-5; no DNA is available, so the TRBD2 call from TCRdb remains unchecked. This CDR3 is 13 amino acids long. Germline loops: CDR1 SQVTM, CDR2 ANQGSEA. CDR3 loop: CSVEGSEGETQYF.

This sequence joins TRBV29-1 and TRBJ2-7; TCRdb picks TRBD1, but there is no DNA to check that call. Per the germline V gene, CDR1 is SQVTM and CDR2 is ANQGSEA. The CDR3 totals 12 residues. CDR3 residues: CSAGQTNYEQYF.

This chain joins TRBV20-1 and TRBJ2-1; TCRdb's D call of TRBD2 is untestable without DNA. This CDR3 spans 12 amino acids. Germline V gene sequence: CDR1 DFQATT, CDR2 SNEGSKA (reference sequence). The CDR3 loop is CSARDGLAEQFF.

This chain joins TRBV7-8 and TRBJ2-2; TCRdb's D call, TRBD2, is unchecked because there is no DNA. This CDR3 contains 16 residues. Germline V gives CDR1 SGHVS, CDR2 FQNEAQ. The CDR3 sequence is CASSQTGGADTGELFF.

The chain joins TRBV29-1 to TRBJ1-2; TCRdb's assignment of TRBD1 cannot be checked, as there is no DNA. In germline, CDR1 is SQVTM, CDR2 ANQGSEA. The CDR3 is 14 residues long. The CDR3 protein is CSVRRDSENYGYTF.

This chain uses TRBV2 with TRBJ2-1. The CDR3 sequence is 16 residues long. The germline V gene encodes CDR1 SNHLY and CDR2 FYNNEI. CDR3 protein: CASSDTEASSYNEQFF.

J is TRBJ2-7 and V is TRBV9. From germline, CDR1 is SGDLS and CDR2 YYNGEE. The CDR3 consists of 15 residues. CDR3: CASSVEGSTSYEQYF.

The chain combines TRBV7-9 with TRBJ2-7; checking the TCRdb D call of TRBD2 is not possible without DNA. The germline V gene has CDR1 SEHNR and CDR2 FQNEAQ (reference sequence). The CDR3 is 13 residues long. CDR3 region: CASGREVPYEQYF.

This sequence joins TRBV29-1 and TRBJ2-3; TCRdb indicates TRBD1, and absent DNA this call remains unverified. The CDR3 has 11 amino acids. Looked up from germline, CDR1 is SQVTM and CDR2 is ANQGSEA. CDR3 region: CSIPRGDTQYF.

J is TRBJ2-5 and V is TRBV7-6; TCRdb indicates TRBD1, and absent DNA this call remains unverified. CDR1 SGHVS and CDR2 FNYEAQ come from the germline V gene. The CDR3 has 17 residues. CDR3 residues: CASSPKAAGGLLETQYF. Together with reference TRBV7-6 and TRBJ2-5, the CDR3 gives the full variable domain: GAGVSQSPRYKVTKRGQDVALRCDPISGHVSLYWYRQALGQGPEFLTYFNYEAQQDKSGLPNDRFSAERPEGSISTLTIQRTEQRDSAMYRCASSPKAAGGLLETQYFGPGTRLLVL.

The chain uses TRBV6-6 and TRBJ2-7. This CDR3 region has 15 residues. The germline gives CDR1 MNHNY, CDR2 SVGAGI (reference sequence). The CDR3 loop is CASSYGQGSTYEQYF.

The gene calls are TRBV3-1 and TRBJ2-4; TCRdb calls TRBD2, which cannot be checked without DNA. Germline loops: CDR1 LGHDT, CDR2 YNNKEL (reference sequence). The CDR3 runs 15 residues. The CDR3 sequence: CASSPRTSDGNIQYF.

The gene calls are TRBV15 and TRBJ1-5; TCRdb's D call of TRBD1 is untestable without DNA. This CDR3 spans 14 amino acids. Germline values: CDR1 LNHNV, CDR2 YYDKDF (reference sequence). The CDR3 loop is CATSRDRGNQPQHF.

The chain recombines TRBV29-1 with TRBJ1-2; no DNA is available, so the TRBD1 call from TCRdb remains unchecked. The CDR3 consists of 13 residues. Germline CDR1 and CDR2: SQVTM and ANQGSEA. The CDR3 sequence: CSTLQGNEDGYTF.